This record covers a single T cell receptor (beta chain). Original analysis: From reference gene primer amplification, estimates of nucleated cell counts were derived. Profiled with immunoSEQ multiplex PCR; TCRdb holds only in-frame clones, not every one. That table is the source of V, J and clone size, and D and trimming were worked out from the DNA. This sample has more than 15,000 clones, with approximately 80% found just once. This entry comes from a study of blood T cell repertoires in COVID-19. Study background: PBMCs, B-cell-depleted T cells, or T cells provided the cDNA or gDNA that made up the material.

CDR3 length: 16 residues. Per the germline V gene, CDR1 is LNHNV and CDR2 is YYDKDF (reference sequence). V lost 3 bases to trimming and J lost 4 bases; unmatched junction nucleotides: 8. What was sequenced was peripheral blood. The genes are TRBV15 and TRBJ2-1, with 8 positions matching TRBD2. The source is a man older than 75 with active COVID-19. Here the CDR3 DNA reads TGTGCCACCAGCAGGGTTTCCGGGACTAGGTACAATGAGCAGTTCTTC. Its protein is CATSRVSGTRYNEQFF.